Below are 18 T cell receptor beta chains sequenced from a single sample in a study of OX40 agonist ivuxolimab in advanced cancers. Library method: the immunoSEQ multiplex PCR assay. TCRdb's version of the immuneACCESS table is confined to in-frame rearrangements and falls short of the full clone set. An unresolved V gene accounts for under half of the shortfall where checked; the remainder is of unknown origin. The sample table records more than 50,000 clones; roughly nine tenths of these occur just once. The leading ten clones occupy roughly 12% of the sample. Sequencing was performed on CD4+ or CD8+ T cells sorted from blood, taken in a trial of the OX40 agonist ivuxolimab. Source of these receptors: an adult with an advanced solid tumor such as melanoma, head and neck, liver or kidney cancer.

The rearrangement joins TRBV5-1 to TRBJ2-1, with D possibly matching TRBD1 (5 bases). The CDR3 extends over 15 amino acids. V was trimmed by 2 bases and J by 0 bases, leaving 9 bases between them. The V gene's germline CDR1 is SGHRS and CDR2 YFSETQ. The CDR3 sequence: CASSFTGGSYNEQFF. Written as DNA, the CDR3 is TGCGCCAGCAGCTTTACAGGCGGCTCCTACAATGAGCAGTTCTTC.

The chain is built from TRBV6-1 and TRBJ1-1; D remains ambiguous. The V gene's germline CDR1 is MNHNS and CDR2 SASEGT. The CDR3 is 14 residues long. With 2 bases removed from V and 0 bases from J, the gap between germline ends came to 7 bases. CDR3 residues: CASSERRLNTEAFF. The CDR3 nucleotides read TGTGCCAGCAGTGAACGACGGCTGAACACTGAAGCTTTCTTT.

The rearrangement uses TRBV2 and TRBJ1-2; no clear D. The CDR3 has 12 residues. V lost 7 bases and J lost 8, with 14 bases in between. Germline-derived CDR1 and CDR2 are SNHLY and FYNNEI. The CDR3 reads CASKGWGTGYTF. CDR3 bases: TGTGCCAGCAAGGGATGGGGAACGGGCTACACCTTC.

The gene calls are TRBV28 and TRBJ2-7; TRBD2 matches 10 bases. The CDR3 covers 15 residues. The V segment lost 4 bases and the J segment 4 bases; nucleotides outside the gene matches: 7. Germline CDR1 MDHEN, CDR2 SYDVKM. CDR3 loop: CASSSLAGVRYEQYF. The CDR3 DNA is TGTGCCAGCAGTTCCCTAGCGGGAGTTCGATACGAGCAGTACTTC.

The V call is TRBV6-1, the J call TRBJ1-1; 8 positions agree with TRBD1. Germline loops: CDR1 MNHNS, CDR2 SASEGT. V shed 3 bases and J 3 bases; nucleotides not matched to a gene: 3. The CDR3 covers 14 residues. For the CDR3, the DNA is TGTGCCAGCAGTGACAGGGGGCTGTACACTGAAGCTTTCTTT. Translated: CASSDRGLYTEAFF.

The V and J genes are TRBV4-2 and TRBJ1-5; D uncertain. The CDR3 length is 16 residues. Looked up from germline, CDR1 is LGHNA and CDR2 is YNFKEQ. V lost 0 bases to trimming and J lost 3 bases, with 12 bases between them. The chain's CDR3 is CASSQELAAYNQPQHF. In DNA form, the CDR3 reads TGTGCCAGCAGCCAAGAGTTGGCAGCATACAATCAGCCCCAGCATTTT.

The V call is TRBV5-1, the J call TRBJ1-1; D is ambiguous. The CDR3 is made up of 14 amino acids. Deletions cut 0 bases from V and 0 bases from J, with 6 bases between. Germline-derived CDR1 and CDR2 are SGHRS and YFSETQ. The CDR3 nucleotides read TGCGCCAGCAGCTTGGATCGGATGAACACTGAAGCTTTCTTT. Translation: CASSLDRMNTEAFF.

This chain links TRBV15 with TRBJ2-2, with D perhaps TRBD1 (6 bases). CDR1 is LNHNV and CDR2 is YYDKDF in the germline V gene (reference sequence). Trimming removed 9 bases from V and 1 base from J, with 9 bases in between. This CDR3 spans 13 amino acids. The CDR3 sequence is CATKDRNTGELFF. The CDR3 DNA sequence: TGTGCCACTAAGGACAGGAACACCGGGGAGCTGTTTTTT.

The chain carries TRBV6-5 and TRBJ1-4, with D uncertain. The germline V and J ends were trimmed by 4 bases and 4 bases, with 13 bases remaining between them. Germline V gene lookup returns CDR1 MNHEY and CDR2 SVGAGI. The CDR3 length is 15 residues. CDR3 sequence: CASSWQGFRNEKLFF. The CDR3 DNA reads as TGTGCCAGCAGTTGGCAAGGGTTCCGTAATGAAAAACTGTTTTTT.

This clone was found a few times. The chain carries TRBV5-1 and TRBJ2-3; D unclear. CDR1 is SGHRS, CDR2 YFSETQ, per germline. The CDR3 runs 14 residues. Between the trimmed V and J ends, which lost 6 bases and 4 bases, there was a span of 15 bases. The CDR3: CASMLTVEADTQYF. The CDR3 DNA sequence: TGCGCCAGCATGTTGACGGTGGAAGCAGATACGCAGTATTTT. The whole variable domain, filled in from reference TRBV5-1 and TRBJ2-3, reads KAGVTQTPRYLIKTRGQQVTLSCSPISGHRSVSWYQQTPGQGLQFLFEYFSETQRNKGNFPGRFSGRQFSNSRSEMNVSTLELGDSALYLCASMLTVEADTQYFGPGTRLTVL.

The J gene is TRBJ1-5, the V gene TRBV7-9, with D perhaps matching TRBD1 (5 bases). Trimming stripped 7 bases from V and 1 base from J, with 14 bases between. This CDR3 contains 15 residues. Looked up from germline, CDR1 is SEHNR and CDR2 is FQNEAQ (reference sequence). CDR3 sequence: CASTAAGGSNQPQHF. DNA of the CDR3: TGTGCCAGCACCGCGGCGGGGGGGAGCAATCAGCCCCAGCATTTT.

The chain links TRBV5-1 to TRBJ2-7; D is undetermined. The length of the CDR3 is 13 residues. Germline lookup yields CDR1 SGHRS and CDR2 YFSETQ. V shed 4 bases and J shed 2 bases, with 10 bases lying between them. CDR3 residues: CASSPQGTYEQYF. Here the CDR3 DNA reads TGCGCCAGCAGCCCTCAAGGGACCTACGAGCAGTACTTC. The full variable domain, rest sourced from reference TRBV5-1 and TRBJ2-7, is KAGVTQTPRYLIKTRGQQVTLSCSPISGHRSVSWYQQTPGQGLQFLFEYFSETQRNKGNFPGRFSGRQFSNSRSEMNVSTLELGDSALYLCASSPQGTYEQYFGPGTRLTVT.

This clone came up a few times. The V and J genes are TRBV7-9 and TRBJ2-7; D might be TRBD2 (6 bases). Trimming removed 5 bases at V and 5 bases at J, with 16 bases between. CDR1 SEHNR and CDR2 FQNEAQ come from the germline V gene (reference sequence). CDR3 length: 14 amino acids. The CDR3 reads CASSRQRRADEQYF. CDR3 DNA: TGTGCCAGCAGCAGACAGCGGAGGGCCGACGAGCAGTACTTC.

This clone was observed a single time. The rearrangement uses TRBV18 and TRBJ1-2, with unresolved D. Germline V gives CDR1 KGHSH, CDR2 LQKENI. The ends were cut back, 1 base at V and 2 bases at J, with 5 bases in the middle. This CDR3 comprises 13 residues. CDR3 sequence reads: CASSPRVNYGYTF. Written as DNA, the CDR3 is TGTGCCAGCTCACCACGGGTAAACTATGGCTACACCTTC.

In DNA, the CDR3 is TGTGCCAGCAGTCCCCGGCGGGAGCTTAATGAAAAACTGTTTTTT. Its translation is CASSPRRELNEKLFF. The rearrangement links TRBV27 to TRBJ1-4; D call uncertain. The CDR3 consists of 15 residues. Germline assignment: CDR1 MNHEY and CDR2 SMNVEV (reference sequence). Trimming pared 5 bases from V and 4 bases from J, leaving 14 bases between.

The chain couples TRBV6-1 to TRBJ1-2; no reliable D call. This CDR3 spans 13 amino acids. Per germline, CDR1 MNHNS and CDR2 SASEGT. V was shortened by 5 bases and J by 5 bases, with 12 bases between the two germline ends. CDR3 coding DNA: TGTGCCAGCAGTAGAGACGGCGGATATGGCTACACCTTC. Its protein product is CASSRDGGYGYTF.

The V gene is TRBV2, the J gene TRBJ2-1; unclear D gene. Germline V gene data show CDR1 as SNHLY and CDR2 as FYNNEI. Trimming removed 6 bases from V and 10 bases from J, with 16 bases in between. This CDR3 is built from 13 residues. Here the CDR3 reads CASRESTSQEQFF. The CDR3 coding sequence is TGTGCCAGCAGGGAAAGCACCTCCCAGGAGCAGTTCTTC.

The chain is built from TRBV9 and TRBJ2-5, with D uncertain. The end of the DNA fits TRBJ2-7 better, so the J call may be wrong. The length of the CDR3 is 15 residues. CDR1 and CDR2 from the germline V gene are SGDLS and YYNGEE. As DNA, the CDR3 is TGTGCCAGCAGCGTCGACGGCTCATTAGCCTCCGAGCAGTACTTC. It yields the protein CASSVDGSLASEQYF.